This record looks at one T cell receptor (beta chain) sequence and its context. The CDR3 sequence is 18 residues long. Germline V gene data show CDR1 as MGHDK and CDR2 as SYGVNS. Trimming cost V 4 bases and J 3 bases, with 23 bases left between them. When the RNA was reverse transcribed, random hexamers were used with an input of about 0.5 to 1 ug. TCRdb reprocessed the immunoSEQ multiplex PCR reads via MiXCR and lists one record per CDR3 protein. This table has about 140,000 distinct CDR3 sequences, more than 85% appearing once. The data were obtained in a study of CD8 T cells in Susac syndrome. Source material: CD4+ T cells from PBMCs. This chain connects TRBV25-1 to TRBJ2-3; D may match TRBD1 or TRBD2 (5 bases each). The origin of this receptor is a human donor with Susac syndrome. CDR3 in DNA: TGTGCCAGCAGTGGAATGAGGGTTCAGGGCCTGGATACAGATACGCAGTATTTT. This sequence encodes CASSGMRVQGLDTDTQYF.